In its sample, the clone carrying this T cell receptor beta chain was seen once. This specimen belongs to a study of blood T cell repertoires in COVID-19. Looked up from germline, CDR1 is MNHEY and CDR2 is SVGAGI. V gave up 7 bases and J gave up 4 bases, with 5 bases separating them. CDR3 size: 11 residues. The data were produced by immunoSEQ multiplex PCR, yet TCRdb's version contains in-frame clones alone and is incomplete. The sample records 200,000 to 250,000 clones, more than 75% being singletons. The sequence came from an elderly man with acute or convalescent COVID-19. The chain has TRBV6-5 and TRBJ2-1; D gene unclear. The specimen was peripheral blood. The chain's CDR3 is CASTGYNEQFF. CDR3 sequence (DNA): TGTGCCAGCACCGGTTACAATGAGCAGTTCTTC.